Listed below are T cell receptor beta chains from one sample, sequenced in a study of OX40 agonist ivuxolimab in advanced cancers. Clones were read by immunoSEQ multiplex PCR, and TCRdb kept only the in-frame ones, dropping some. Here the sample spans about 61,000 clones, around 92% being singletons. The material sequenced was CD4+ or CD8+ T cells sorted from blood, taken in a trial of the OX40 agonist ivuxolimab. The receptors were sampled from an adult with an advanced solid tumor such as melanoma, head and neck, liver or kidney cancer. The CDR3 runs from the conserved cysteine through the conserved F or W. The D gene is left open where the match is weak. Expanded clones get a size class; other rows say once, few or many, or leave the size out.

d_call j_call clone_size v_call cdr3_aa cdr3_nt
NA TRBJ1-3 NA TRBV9 CASSVEGAPGNTIYF TGTGCCAGCAGCGTAGAAGGGGCGCCAGGAAACACCATATATTTT
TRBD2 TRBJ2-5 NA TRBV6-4 CASSETSGGQETQYF TGTGCCAGCAGTGAGACTAGCGGGGGCCAAGAGACCCAGTACTTC
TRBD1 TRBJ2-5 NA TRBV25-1 CASTRGLGQQETQYF TGTGCCAGCACACGAGGATTGGGACAGCAAGAGACCCAGTACTTC
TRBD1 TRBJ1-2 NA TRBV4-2 CASSSRDRGNYGYTF TGTGCCAGCAGCTCCCGGGACAGGGGAAACTATGGCTACACCTTC
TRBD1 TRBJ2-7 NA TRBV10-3 CAISETKTGGFYEQYF TGTGCCATCAGTGAAACCAAGACAGGGGGCTTTTACGAGCAGTACTTC
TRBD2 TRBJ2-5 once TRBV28 CASSFETSGGAGAQETQYF TGTGCCAGCAGTTTCGAAACTAGCGGGGGGGCCGGGGCGCAAGAGACCCAGTACTTC
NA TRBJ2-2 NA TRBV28 CASSSTENTGELFF TGTGCCAGCAGTTCGACAGAGAACACCGGGGAGCTGTTTTTT
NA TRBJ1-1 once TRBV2 CASTFLEGSEAFF TGTGCCAGCACTTTTCTAGAGGGTTCTGAAGCTTTCTTT
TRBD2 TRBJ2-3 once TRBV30 CAWSVLRASGTDTQYF TGTGCCTGGAGTGTACTTAGGGCTAGCGGGACAGATACGCAGTATTTT
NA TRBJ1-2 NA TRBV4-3 CASSQDYAGMTPYGYTF TGCGCCAGCAGCCAAGATTACGCAGGAATGACGCCCTATGGCTACACCTTC
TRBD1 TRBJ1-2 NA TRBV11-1 CASSLPTGDGYTF TGTGCCAGCAGCTTACCGACAGGGGACGGCTACACCTTC
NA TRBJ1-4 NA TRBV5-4 CASSLAAGPTNEKLFF TGTGCCAGCAGCTTGGCCGCGGGTCCCACTAATGAAAAACTGTTTTTT
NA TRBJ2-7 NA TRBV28 CASSLFPRLTYEQYF TGTGCCAGCAGTTTATTTCCGCGCCTAACCTACGAGCAGTACTTC
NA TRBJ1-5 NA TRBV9 CASSPNQPQHF TGTGCCAGCAGCCCGAATCAGCCCCAGCATTTT